This T cell receptor beta chain was identified in a study of regulatory dendritic cells for organ transplantation. Study-level results: Alloreactive memory CD8+ T cell pools varied considerably between individuals.

TCRdb's table, derived via immunoSEQ multiplex PCR, lists solely in-frame clones and lacks some. The data hold approximately 19,000 clones, with about 79% observed a single time. Turning to this clone: Its antigen is unknown.

CDR1 and CDR2 (germline): SEHNR, FQNEAQ (reference sequence). The CDR3 is made up of 15 amino acids. The V end lost 0 bases, the J end lost 0 bases, and 6 bases lay between the germline ends. The sample was memory CD4+ T cells from blood. Subset noted: CD45RO+ memory T cells. The chain employs TRBV7-9 and TRBJ1-3; maybe TRBD1 (5 bases). The clonotype comes from a human donor in good health. The CDR3 DNA sequence: TGTGCCAGCAGCTTAGCAGGGGCCTCTGGAAACACCATATATTTT. As protein: CASSLAGASGNTIYF.